This T cell receptor beta chain was observed in a study of OX40 agonist ivuxolimab in advanced cancers. For the study at large: An agonistic human IgG2 monoclonal antibody against OX40 (CD134) was given. The dose-escalation cohort had hepatocellular carcinoma, melanoma, renal cell or head and neck cancer. Study-level findings and limits: Clonal expansion was seen in CD4+ and CD8+ blood T cells by week 6 at 0.1 to 3.0 mg/kg. With doses of 0.1-3.0 mg/kg, partial responders showed among the lowest clonal expansion.

To note about this clone: Its antigen is unknown.

Clones were read by immunoSEQ multiplex PCR, and TCRdb kept only the in-frame ones, dropping some. This sample carries roughly 34,000 clones, approximately 82% of them seen once, and the ten largest clones take 2.6%. The CDR3 extends over 15 amino acids. The germline V gene has CDR1 LNHDA and CDR2 SQIVND (reference sequence). V lost 5 bases to trimming and J lost 0 bases; unmatched junction nucleotides: 4. The TCR sequence derives from an adult with an advanced solid tumor such as melanoma, head and neck, liver or kidney cancer. The source was CD4+ or CD8+ T cells sorted from blood, collected in a trial of the OX40 agonist ivuxolimab. The chain employs TRBV19 and TRBJ2-3; 8 bases map to TRBD1. The CDR3 reads CASSLGQASTDTQYF. CDR3 nucleotides: TGTGCCAGTAGTCTGGGACAGGCTAGCACAGATACGCAGTATTTT. Looking up the rest from reference TRBV19 and TRBJ2-3 gives the full variable domain: DGGITQSPKYLFRKEGQNVTLSCEQNLNHDAMYWYRQDPGQGLRLIYYSQIVNDFQKGDIAEGYSVSREKKESFPLTVTSAQKNPTAFYLCASSLGQASTDTQYFGPGTRLTVL.